This T cell receptor (beta chain) was captured by sequencing in a study of blood T cell repertoires in COVID-19. As for the study in general: The United States, Italy and Spain were the sources of the acute and convalescent COVID-19 samples. In each case, the material was cDNA or gDNA derived from T cells, B-cell-depleted T cells, or PBMCs.

How the authors handled the data: The assay estimated nucleated cells by amplifying reference gene primers. Measured with immunoSEQ multiplex PCR; TCRdb has only the in-frame clones, and not every one. The D gene and trimming were derived from the DNA, and the V and J assignments and clone size from that table. The sample yields under 200,000 clones, approximately 80% seen once. This sequence originates from a woman of 80 years or more with acute or convalescent COVID-19. The material sequenced was peripheral blood.

This chain's CDR3 is CASSYDRGRGNTIYF. For the CDR3, the DNA is TGTGCCAGCAGTTACGATAGGGGGCGAGGAAACACCATATATTTT. The chain joins TRBV6-5 to TRBJ1-3; the match to TRBD1 covers 7 bases. This CDR3 has 15 amino acids. The V gene end was trimmed by 2 bases and the J gene end by 4 bases; junction bases not matched to a gene: 5. From germline, CDR1 is MNHEY and CDR2 SVGAGI.